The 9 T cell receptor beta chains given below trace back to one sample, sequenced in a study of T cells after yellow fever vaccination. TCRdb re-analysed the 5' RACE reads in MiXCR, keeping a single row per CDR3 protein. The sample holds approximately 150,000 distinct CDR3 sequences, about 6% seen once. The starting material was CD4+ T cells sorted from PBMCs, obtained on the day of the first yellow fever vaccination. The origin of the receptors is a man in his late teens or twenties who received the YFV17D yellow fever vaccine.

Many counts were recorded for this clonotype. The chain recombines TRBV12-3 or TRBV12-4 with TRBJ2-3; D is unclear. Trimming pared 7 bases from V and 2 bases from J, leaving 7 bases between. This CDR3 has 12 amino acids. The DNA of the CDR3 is TGTGCCAGCAACCCAAACACAGATACGCAGTATTTT. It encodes CASNPNTDTQYF.

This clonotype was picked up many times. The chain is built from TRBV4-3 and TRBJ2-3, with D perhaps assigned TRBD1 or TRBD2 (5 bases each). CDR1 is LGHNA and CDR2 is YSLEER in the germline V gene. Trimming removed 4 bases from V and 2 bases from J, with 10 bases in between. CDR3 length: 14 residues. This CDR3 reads CASSPTGTTDTQYF. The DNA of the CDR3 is TGCGCCAGCAGCCCTACCGGGACCACAGATACGCAGTATTTT.

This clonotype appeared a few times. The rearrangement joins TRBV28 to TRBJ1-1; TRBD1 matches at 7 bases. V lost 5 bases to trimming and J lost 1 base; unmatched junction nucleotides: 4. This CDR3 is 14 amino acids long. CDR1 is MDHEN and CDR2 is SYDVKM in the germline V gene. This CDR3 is CASSPGGGNTEAFF. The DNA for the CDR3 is TGTGCCAGCAGTCCAGGGGGGGGGAACACTGAAGCTTTCTTT.

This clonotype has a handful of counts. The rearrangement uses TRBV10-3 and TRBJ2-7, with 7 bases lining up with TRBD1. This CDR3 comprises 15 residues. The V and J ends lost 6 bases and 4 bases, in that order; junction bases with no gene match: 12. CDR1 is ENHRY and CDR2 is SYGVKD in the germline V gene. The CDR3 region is CAISSYGTVKYEQYF. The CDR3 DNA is TGTGCCATCAGCTCATATGGGACAGTTAAATACGAGCAGTACTTC.

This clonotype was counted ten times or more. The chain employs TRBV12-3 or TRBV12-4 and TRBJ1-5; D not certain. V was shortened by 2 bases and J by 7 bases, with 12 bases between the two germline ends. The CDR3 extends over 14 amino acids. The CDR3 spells CASSLWGEGQPQHF. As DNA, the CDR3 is TGTGCCAGCAGTTTATGGGGAGAGGGACAGCCCCAGCATTTT.

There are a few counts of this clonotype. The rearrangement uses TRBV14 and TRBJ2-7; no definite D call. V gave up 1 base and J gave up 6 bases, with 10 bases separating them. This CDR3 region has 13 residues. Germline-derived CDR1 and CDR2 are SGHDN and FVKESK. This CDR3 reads CASSQGRRSEQYV. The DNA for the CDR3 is TGTGCCAGCAGCCAAGGTCGCAGGAGCGAGCAGTACGTC.

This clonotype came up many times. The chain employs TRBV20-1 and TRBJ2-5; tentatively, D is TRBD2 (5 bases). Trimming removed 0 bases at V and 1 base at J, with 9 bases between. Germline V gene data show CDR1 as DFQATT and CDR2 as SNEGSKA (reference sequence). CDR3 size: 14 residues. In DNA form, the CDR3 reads TGCAGTGCTAGAGATCCGGGGAGCCAAGAGACCCAGTACTTC. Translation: CSARDPGSQETQYF.

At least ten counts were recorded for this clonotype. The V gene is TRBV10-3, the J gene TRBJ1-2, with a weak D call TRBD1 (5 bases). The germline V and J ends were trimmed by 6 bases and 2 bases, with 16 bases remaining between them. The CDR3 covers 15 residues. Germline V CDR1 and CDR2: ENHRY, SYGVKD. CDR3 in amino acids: CAIRGREGGNYGYTF. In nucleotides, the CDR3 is TGTGCCATCAGGGGCAGGGAAGGTGGGAACTATGGCTACACCTTC.

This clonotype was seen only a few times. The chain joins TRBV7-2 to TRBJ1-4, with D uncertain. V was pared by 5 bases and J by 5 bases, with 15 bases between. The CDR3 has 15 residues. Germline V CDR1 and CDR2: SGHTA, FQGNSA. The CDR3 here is CASSPRESFNEKLFF. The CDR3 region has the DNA TGTGCCAGCAGCCCCCGGGAAAGCTTCAATGAAAAACTGTTTTTT.